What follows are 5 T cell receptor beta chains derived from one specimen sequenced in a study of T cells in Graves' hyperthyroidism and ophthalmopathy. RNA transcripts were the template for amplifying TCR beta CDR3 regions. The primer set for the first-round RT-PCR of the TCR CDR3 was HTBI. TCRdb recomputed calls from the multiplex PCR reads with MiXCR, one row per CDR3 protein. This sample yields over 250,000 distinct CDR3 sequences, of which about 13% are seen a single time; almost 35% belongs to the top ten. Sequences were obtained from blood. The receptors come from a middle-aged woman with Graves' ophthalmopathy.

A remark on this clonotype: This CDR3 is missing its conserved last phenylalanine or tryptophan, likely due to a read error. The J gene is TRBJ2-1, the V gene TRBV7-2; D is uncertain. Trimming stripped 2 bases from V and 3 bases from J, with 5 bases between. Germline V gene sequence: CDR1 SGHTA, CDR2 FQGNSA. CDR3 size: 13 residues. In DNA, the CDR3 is TGTGCCAGCAGCTTACTCCTCTACAATGAGCAGTTCCTC. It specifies CASSLLLYNEQFL.

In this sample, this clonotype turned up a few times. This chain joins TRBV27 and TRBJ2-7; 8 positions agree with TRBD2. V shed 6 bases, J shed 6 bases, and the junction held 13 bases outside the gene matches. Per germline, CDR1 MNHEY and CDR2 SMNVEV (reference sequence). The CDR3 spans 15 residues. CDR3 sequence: CASRSEGLGAFEQYF. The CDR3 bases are TGTGCCAGCAGGAGTGAGGGACTAGGTGCCTTCGAGCAGTACTTC.

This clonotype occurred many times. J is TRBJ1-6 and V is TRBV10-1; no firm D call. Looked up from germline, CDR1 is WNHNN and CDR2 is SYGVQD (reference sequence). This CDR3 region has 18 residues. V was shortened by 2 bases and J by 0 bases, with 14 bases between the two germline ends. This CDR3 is CASSEDYGQSSYNSPLHF. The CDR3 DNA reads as TGCGCCAGCAGTGAGGATTACGGCCAGAGCTCCTATAATTCACCCCTCCACTTT.

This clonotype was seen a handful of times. The chain's CDR3 is CASSFSGQGTTNSPLHF. DNA for the CDR3: TGTGCCAGCAGTTTCTCGGGACAGGGGACTACTAATTCACCCCTCCACTTT. This chain uses TRBV6-6 with TRBJ1-6, with 10 bases lining up with TRBD1. The CDR3 length is 17 residues. The germline V gene has CDR1 MNHNY and CDR2 SVGAGI (reference sequence). Trimming cost V 4 bases and J 6 bases; bases outside gene matches: 9.

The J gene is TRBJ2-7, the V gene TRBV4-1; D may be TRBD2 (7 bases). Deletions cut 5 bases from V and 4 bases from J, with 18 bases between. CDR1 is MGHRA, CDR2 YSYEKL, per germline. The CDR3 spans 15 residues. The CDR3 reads CASSKEGGAGYEQYF. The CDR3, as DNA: TGCGCCAGCAGCAAGGAAGGGGGGGCCGGGTACGAGCAGTACTTC.